This paragraph reports one T cell receptor (beta chain). No cognate antigen has been identified for it. There are no base qualities to consult, and no much larger clone falls within one base. These data are taken from a study of Ad26.COV2.S vaccination and SARS-CoV-2 variants (dated by TCRdb to 2020 to 2023). Concerning the study at large: Sequencing of the TCRbeta repertoire served to evaluate the specificity and breadth of SARS-CoV-2-reactive T cell receptors following Ad26.COV2.S vaccination. A total of roughly 30 samples were included in the TCR-sequenced set, comprising around 19 Ad26.COV2.S vaccine recipients, 5 placebo recipients and 8 SARS-CoV-2 convalescent individuals.

The immunoSEQ Assay was used to sequence TCRbeta CDR3 regions. After extraction, genomic DNA underwent amplification by bias-controlled multiplex PCR, followed by high-throughput sequencing. On the authors' methods: To quantify the absolute abundance of every unique TCRbeta CDR3 region, sequences were collapsed and filtered. T cell fraction was estimated by normalizing TCRbeta template counts to usable DNA, with usable DNA measured through amplification of reference genes found in all nucleated cells. Repertoire TCRs were annotated as SARS-CoV-2-specific by exact matching of V gene, CDR3 amino acid sequence and J gene to a known reactive TCR set. The reference SARS-CoV-2 TCR set was obtained from MIRA and was filtered for enrichment in COVID-19-positive ImmuneCODE repertoires, whereby public or cross-reactive TCRs were removed. Drawing on the MIRA antigens, annotated TCRs were analysed further at the level of specific ORF or position within ORF. Breadth was defined as annotated unique rearrangements over total unique productive rearrangements; depth was the summed frequency of those rearrangements. TCR breadth was compared between groups using two-sided Wilcoxon rank-sum tests. This immuneACCESS table, as held by TCRdb, lists in-frame sequences with V and J called but not all clones. Of the missing ones, under half trace to an unresolved V gene in checked studies; the others have no known cause. That table supplies the V and J calls and clone size; D and trimming were determined from the DNA. This sample comprises about 350,000 clones, 92% of them detected only once. Of the sample, 3% to 4% falls within the top ten clones.

The germline V gene sets CDR1 to SGHRS and CDR2 to YFSETQ. Including cysteine and phenylalanine, the CDR3 has 14 amino acids. Of the read, only the CDR3 DNA is kept; its 42 bases are in frame from base 1. V and J are truncated by 5 bases and 3 bases respectively, leaving an intervening sequence of 11 bases. In the paper's terms, the time point label means: individuals recovered from natural SARS-CoV-2 infection. Overall study results and their limits: After vaccination, substantial breadth of spike-specific CD8+ and CD4+ T cell responses was reported. Spike-specific TCR breadth was higher in Ad26.COV2.S recipients than in placebo recipients (P = 0.0014). Non-spike TCR breadth was comparable between vaccine and placebo recipients, consistent with the vaccine containing only spike. According to the authors, total T cell responses may have been underestimated by the TCR breadth and depth analyses.

This receptor was identified in a human donor who had recovered from COVID-19. This specimen was peripheral blood, taken after recovery from COVID-19. The chain uses TRBV5-1 and TRBJ2-2; the D gene is tentatively TRBD1 or TRBD2, each matching 6 bases. The DNA is TGCGCCAGCAGACCAGGGGAGGACACCGGGGAGCTGTTTTTT. It is translated as CASRPGEDTGELFF.